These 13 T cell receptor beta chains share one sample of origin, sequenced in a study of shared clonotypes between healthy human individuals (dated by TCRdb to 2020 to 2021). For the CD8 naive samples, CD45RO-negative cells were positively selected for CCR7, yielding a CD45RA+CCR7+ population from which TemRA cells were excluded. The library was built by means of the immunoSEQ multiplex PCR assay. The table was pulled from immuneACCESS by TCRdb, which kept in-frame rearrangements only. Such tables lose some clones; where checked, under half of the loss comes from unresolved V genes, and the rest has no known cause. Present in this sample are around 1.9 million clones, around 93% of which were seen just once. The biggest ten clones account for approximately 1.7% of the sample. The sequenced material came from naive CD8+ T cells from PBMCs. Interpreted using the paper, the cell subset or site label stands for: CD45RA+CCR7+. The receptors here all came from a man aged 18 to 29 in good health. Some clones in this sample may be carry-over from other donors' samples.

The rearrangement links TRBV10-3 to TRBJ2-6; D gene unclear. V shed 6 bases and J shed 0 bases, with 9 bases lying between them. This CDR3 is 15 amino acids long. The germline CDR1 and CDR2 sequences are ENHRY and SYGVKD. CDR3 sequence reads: CAISGPDSGANVLTF. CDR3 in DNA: TGTGCCATCAGCGGACCCGACTCTGGGGCCAACGTCCTGACTTTC.

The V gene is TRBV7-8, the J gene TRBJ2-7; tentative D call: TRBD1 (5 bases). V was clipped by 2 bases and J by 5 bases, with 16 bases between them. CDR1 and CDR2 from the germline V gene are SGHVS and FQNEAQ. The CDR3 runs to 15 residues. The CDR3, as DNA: TGTGCCAGCAGCTTAACTACAGGTGGAAAAAACGAGCAGTACTTC. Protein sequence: CASSLTTGGKNEQYF.

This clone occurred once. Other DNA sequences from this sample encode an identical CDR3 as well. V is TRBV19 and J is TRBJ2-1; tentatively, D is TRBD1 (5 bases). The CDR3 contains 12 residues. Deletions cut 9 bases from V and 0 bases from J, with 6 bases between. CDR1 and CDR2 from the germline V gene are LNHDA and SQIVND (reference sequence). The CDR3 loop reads CASTGSYNEQFF. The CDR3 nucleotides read TGTGCCAGCACAGGCTCCTACAATGAGCAGTTCTTC. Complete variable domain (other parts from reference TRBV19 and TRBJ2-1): DGGITQSPKYLFRKEGQNVTLSCEQNLNHDAMYWYRQDPGQGLRLIYYSQIVNDFQKGDIAEGYSVSREKKESFPLTVTSAQKNPTAFYLCASTGSYNEQFFGPGTRLTVL.

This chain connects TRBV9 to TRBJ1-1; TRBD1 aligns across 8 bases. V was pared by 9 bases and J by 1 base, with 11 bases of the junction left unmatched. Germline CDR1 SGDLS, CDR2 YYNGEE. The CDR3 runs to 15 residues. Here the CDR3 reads CATATGQGANTEAFF. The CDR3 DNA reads TGTGCCACCGCCACCGGACAGGGAGCGAACACTGAAGCTTTCTTT.

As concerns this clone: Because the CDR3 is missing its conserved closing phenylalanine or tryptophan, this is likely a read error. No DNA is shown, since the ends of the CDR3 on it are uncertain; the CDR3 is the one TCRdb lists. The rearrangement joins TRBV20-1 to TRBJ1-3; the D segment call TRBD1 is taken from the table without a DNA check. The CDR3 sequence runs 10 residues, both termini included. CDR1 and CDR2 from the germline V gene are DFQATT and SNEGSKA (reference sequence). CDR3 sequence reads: CSAQTRHPVP.

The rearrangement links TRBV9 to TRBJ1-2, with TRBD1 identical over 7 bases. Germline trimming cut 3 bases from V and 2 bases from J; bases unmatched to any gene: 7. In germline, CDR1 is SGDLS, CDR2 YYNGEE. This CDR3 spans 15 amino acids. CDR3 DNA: TGTGCCAGCAGCGCTACCGGGACAGAGAACTATGGCTACACCTTC. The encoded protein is CASSATGTENYGYTF.

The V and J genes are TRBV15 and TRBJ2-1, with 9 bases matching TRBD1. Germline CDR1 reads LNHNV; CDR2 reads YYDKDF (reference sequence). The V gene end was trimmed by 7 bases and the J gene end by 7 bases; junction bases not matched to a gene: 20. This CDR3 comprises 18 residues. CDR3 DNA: TGTGCCACCAACAACCGGGACAGGGTTCCCTACCGCGAGAATGAGCAGTTCTTC. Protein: CATNNRDRVPYRENEQFF.

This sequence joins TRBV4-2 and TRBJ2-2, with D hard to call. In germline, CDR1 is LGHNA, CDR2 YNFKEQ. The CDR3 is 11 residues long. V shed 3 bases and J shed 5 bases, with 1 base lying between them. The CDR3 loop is CASSQTGELFF. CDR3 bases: TGTGCCAGCAGCCAGACCGGGGAGCTGTTTTTT.

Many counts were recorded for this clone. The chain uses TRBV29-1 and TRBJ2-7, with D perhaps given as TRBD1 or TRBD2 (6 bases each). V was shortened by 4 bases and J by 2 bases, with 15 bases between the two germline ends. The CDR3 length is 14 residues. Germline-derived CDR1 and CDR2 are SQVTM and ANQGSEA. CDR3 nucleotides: TGCAGCGTTGTTGGAGGGACACGGCCCTACGAGCAGTACTTC. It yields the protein CSVVGGTRPYEQYF.

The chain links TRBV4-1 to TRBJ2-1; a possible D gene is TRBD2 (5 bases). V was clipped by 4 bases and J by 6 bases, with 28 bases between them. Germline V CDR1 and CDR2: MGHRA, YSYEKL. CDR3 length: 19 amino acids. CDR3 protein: CASSLPRASLEDSANEQFF. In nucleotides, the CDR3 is TGCGCCAGCAGCCTCCCGAGAGCTAGCTTAGAGGACTCGGCCAATGAGCAGTTCTTC.

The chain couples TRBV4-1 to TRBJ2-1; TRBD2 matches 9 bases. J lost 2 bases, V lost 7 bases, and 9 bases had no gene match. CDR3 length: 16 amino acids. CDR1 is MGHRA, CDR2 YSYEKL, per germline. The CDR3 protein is CASTEGSSGTYNEQFF. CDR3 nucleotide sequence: TGCGCCAGCACCGAGGGGTCTAGCGGGACCTACAATGAGCAGTTCTTC.

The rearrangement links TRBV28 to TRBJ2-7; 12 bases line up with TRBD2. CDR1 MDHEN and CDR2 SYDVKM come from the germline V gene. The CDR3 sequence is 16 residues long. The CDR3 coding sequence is TGTGGATCTGGGAATCCTAGCGGGAGGGCCGAGTACGAGCAGTACTTC. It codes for CGSGNPSGRAEYEQYF. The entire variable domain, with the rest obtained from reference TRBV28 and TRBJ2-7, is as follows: DVKVTQSSRYLVKRTGEKVFLECVQDMDHENMFWYRQDPGLGLRLIYFSYDVKMKEKGDIPEGYSVSREKKERFSLILESASTNQTSMYLCGSGNPSGRAEYEQYFGPGTRLTVT.

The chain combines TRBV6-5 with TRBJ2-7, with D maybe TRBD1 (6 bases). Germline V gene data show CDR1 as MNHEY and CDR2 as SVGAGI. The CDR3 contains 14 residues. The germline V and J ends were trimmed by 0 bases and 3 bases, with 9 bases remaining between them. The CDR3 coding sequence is TGTGCCAGCAGTTACTCCAGGGGACACTACGAGCAGTACTTC. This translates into CASSYSRGHYEQYF.